This T cell receptor (beta chain) stems from a study of blood T cell repertoires in COVID-19. Background on the study: Specimens from acute and convalescent COVID-19 originated in the United States, Italy and Spain.

Looked up from germline, CDR1 is SGDLS and CDR2 is YYNGEE. This CDR3 spans 16 amino acids. The V and J ends lost 0 bases and 9 bases respectively, with 19 bases between them. Under the authors' procedure: Researchers report that nucleated cell counts were estimated from reference gene primer amplification. Clones were sequenced by immunoSEQ multiplex PCR, and TCRdb holds only the in-frame ones, with some missing. That table supplies the V and J calls and clone size; D and trimming were determined from the DNA. The sample yields more than 95,000 clones, roughly 84% seen once. The genes are TRBV9 and TRBJ2-1, with D possibly TRBD1 on 6 matching bases. The sample comprised peripheral blood. This sequence was found in a man aged 55 to 70 with acute or convalescent COVID-19. The CDR3 protein is CASSVVQGRGAGEQFF. The DNA of the CDR3 is TGTGCCAGCAGCGTAGTGCAGGGGCGTGGGGCCGGTGAGCAGTTCTTC.